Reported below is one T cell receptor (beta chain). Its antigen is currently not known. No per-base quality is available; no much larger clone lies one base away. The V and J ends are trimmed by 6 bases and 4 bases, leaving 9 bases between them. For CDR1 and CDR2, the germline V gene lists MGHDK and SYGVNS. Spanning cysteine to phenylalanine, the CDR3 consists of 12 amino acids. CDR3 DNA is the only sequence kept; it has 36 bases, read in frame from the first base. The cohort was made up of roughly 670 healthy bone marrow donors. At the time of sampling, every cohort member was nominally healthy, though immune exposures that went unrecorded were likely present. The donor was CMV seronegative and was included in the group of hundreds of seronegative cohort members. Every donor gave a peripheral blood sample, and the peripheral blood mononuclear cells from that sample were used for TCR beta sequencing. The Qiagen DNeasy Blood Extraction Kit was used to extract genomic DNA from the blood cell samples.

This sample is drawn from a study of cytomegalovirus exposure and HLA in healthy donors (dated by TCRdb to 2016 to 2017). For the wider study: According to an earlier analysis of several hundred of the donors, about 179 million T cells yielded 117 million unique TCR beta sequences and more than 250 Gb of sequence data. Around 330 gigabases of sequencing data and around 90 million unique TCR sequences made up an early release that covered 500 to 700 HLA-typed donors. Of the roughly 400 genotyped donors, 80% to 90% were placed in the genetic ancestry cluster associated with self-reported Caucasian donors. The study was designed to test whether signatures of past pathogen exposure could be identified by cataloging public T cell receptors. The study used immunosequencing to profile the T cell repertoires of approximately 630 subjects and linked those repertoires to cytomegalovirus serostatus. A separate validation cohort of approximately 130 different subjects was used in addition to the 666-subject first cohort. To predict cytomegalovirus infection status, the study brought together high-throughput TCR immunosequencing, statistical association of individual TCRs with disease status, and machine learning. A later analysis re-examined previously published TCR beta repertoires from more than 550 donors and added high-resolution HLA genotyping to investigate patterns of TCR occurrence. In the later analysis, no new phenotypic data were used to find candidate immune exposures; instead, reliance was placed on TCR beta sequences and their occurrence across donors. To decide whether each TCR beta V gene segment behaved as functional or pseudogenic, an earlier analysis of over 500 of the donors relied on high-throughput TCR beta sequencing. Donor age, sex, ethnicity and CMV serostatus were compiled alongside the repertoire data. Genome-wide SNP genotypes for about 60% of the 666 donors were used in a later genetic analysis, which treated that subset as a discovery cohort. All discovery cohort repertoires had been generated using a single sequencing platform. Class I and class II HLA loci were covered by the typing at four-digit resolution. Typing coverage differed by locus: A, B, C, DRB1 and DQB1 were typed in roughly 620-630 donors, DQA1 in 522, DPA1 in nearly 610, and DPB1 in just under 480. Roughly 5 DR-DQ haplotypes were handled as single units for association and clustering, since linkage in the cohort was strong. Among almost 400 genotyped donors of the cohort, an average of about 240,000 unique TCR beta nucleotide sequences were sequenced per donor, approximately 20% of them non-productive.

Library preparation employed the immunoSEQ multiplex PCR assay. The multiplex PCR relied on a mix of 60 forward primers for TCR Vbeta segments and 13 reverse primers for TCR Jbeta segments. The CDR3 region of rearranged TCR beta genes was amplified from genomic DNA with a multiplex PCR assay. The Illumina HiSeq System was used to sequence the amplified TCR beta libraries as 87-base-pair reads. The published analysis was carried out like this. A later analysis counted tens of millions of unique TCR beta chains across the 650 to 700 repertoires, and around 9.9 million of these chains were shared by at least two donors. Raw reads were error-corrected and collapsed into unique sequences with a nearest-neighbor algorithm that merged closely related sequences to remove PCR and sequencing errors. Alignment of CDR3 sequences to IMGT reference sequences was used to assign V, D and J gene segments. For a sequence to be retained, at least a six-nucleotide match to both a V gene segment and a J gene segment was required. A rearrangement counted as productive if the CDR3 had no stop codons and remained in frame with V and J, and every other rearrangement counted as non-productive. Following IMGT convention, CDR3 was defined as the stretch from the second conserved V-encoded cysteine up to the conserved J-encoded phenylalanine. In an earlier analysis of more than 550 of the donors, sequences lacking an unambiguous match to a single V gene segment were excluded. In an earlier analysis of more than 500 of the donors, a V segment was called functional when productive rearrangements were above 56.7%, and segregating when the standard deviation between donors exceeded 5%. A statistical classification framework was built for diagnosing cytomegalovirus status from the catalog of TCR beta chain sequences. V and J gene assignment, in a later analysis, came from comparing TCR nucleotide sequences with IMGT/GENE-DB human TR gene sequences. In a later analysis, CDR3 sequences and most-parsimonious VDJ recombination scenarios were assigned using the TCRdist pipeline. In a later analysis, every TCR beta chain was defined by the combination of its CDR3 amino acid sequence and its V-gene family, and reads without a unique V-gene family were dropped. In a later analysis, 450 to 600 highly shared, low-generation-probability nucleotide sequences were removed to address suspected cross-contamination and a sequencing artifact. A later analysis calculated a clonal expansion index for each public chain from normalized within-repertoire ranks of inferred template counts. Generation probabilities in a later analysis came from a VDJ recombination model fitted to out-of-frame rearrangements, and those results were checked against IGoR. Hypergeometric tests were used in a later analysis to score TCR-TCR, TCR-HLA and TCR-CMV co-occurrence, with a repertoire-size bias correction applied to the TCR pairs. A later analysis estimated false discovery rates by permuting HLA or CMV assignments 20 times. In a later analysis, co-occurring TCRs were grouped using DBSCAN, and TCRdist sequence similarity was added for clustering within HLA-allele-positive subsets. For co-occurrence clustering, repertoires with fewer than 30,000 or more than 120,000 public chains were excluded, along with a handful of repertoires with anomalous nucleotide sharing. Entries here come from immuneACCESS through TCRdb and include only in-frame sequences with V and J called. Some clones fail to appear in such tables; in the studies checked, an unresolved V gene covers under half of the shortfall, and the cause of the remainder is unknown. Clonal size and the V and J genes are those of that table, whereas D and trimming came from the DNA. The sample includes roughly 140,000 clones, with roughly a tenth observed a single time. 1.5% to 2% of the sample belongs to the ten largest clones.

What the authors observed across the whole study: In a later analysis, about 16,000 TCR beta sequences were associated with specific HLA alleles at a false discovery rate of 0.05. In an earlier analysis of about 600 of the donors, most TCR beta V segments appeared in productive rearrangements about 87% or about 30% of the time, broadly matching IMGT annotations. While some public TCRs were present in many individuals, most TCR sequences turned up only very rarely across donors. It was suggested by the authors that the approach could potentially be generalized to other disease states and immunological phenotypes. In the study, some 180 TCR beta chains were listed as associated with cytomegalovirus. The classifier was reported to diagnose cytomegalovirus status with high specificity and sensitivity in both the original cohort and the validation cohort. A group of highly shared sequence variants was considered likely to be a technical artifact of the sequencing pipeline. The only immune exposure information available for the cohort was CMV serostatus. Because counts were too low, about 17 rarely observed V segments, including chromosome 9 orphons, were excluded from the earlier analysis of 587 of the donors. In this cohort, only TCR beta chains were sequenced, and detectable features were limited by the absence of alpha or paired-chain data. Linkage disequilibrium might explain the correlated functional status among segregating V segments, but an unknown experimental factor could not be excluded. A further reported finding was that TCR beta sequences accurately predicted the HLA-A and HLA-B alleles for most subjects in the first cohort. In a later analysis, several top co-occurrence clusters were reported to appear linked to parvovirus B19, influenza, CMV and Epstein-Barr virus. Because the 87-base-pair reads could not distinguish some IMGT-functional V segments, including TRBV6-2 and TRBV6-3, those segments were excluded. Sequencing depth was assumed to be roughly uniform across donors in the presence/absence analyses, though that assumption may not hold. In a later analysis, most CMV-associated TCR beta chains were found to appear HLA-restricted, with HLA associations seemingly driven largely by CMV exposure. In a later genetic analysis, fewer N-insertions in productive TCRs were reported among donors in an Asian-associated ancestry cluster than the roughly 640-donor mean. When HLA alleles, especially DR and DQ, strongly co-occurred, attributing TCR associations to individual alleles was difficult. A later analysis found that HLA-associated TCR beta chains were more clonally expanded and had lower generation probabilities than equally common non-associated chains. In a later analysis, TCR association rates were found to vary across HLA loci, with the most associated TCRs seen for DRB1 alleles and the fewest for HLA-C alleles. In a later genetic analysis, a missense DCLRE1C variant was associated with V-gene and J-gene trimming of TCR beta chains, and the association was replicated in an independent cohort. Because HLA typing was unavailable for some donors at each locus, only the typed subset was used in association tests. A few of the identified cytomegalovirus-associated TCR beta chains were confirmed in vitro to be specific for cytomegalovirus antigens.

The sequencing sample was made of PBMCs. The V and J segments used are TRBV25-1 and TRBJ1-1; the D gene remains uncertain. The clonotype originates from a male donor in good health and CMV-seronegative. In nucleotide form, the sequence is TGTGCCAGCAGGCGGGGAGTCACTGAAGCTTTCTTT. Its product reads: CASRRGVTEAFF.